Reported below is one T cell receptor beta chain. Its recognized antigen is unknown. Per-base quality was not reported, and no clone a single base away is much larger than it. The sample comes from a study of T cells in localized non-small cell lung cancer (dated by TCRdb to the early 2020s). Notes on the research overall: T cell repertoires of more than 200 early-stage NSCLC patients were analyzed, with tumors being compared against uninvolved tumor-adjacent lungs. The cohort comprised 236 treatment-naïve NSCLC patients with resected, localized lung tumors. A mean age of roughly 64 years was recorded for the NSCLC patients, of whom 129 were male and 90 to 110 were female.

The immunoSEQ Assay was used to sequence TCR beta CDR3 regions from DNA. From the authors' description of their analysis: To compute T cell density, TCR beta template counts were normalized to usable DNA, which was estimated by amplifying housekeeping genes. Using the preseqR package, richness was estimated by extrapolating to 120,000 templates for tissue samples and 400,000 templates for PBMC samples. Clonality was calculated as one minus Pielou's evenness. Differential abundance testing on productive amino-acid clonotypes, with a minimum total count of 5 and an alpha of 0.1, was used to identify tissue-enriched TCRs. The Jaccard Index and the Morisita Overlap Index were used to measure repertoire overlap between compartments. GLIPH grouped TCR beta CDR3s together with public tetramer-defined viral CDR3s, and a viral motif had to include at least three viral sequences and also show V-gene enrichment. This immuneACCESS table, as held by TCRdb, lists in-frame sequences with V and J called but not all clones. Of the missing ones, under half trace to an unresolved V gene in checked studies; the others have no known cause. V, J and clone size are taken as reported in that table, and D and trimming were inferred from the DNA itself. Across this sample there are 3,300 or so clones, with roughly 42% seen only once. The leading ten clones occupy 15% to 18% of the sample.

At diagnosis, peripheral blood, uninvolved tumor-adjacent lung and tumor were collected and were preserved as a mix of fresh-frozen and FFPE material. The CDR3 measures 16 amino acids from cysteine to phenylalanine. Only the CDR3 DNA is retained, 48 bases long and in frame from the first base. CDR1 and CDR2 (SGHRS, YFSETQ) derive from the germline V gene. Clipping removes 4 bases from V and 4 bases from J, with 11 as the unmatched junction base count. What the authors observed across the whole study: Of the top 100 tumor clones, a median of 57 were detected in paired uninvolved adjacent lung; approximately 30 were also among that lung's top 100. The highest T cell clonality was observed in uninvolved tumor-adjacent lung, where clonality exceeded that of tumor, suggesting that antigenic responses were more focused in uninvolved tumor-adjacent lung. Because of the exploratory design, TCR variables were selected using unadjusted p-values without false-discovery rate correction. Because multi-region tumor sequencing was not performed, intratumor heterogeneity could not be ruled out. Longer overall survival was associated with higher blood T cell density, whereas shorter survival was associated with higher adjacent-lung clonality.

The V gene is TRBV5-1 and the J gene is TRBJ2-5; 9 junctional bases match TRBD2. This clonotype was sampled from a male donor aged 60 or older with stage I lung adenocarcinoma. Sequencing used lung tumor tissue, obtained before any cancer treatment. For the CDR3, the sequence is CASSRENSGGAETQYF. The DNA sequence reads TGCGCCAGCAGCCGGGAAAATAGCGGGGGCGCAGAGACCCAGTACTTC. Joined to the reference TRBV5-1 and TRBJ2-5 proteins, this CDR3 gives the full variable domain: KAGVTQTPRYLIKTRGQQVTLSCSPISGHRSVSWYQQTPGQGLQFLFEYFSETQRNKGNFPGRFSGRQFSNSRSEMNVSTLELGDSALYLCASSRENSGGAETQYFGPGTRLLVL.